These 22 T cell receptor beta chains share one sample of origin, sequenced in a study of cytomegalovirus exposure and HLA in healthy donors. Both 60 Vbeta primers and 13 Jbeta primers went into the PCR. The table came from immunoSEQ multiplex PCR; TCRdb's copy has only in-frame clones and leaves some out. The sample carries 150,000 to 200,000 clones, about 79% recorded once. Sequenced: PBMCs. These receptors were collected from a man aged 50 to 60 in good health and CMV-seropositive.

The V gene is TRBV6-5, the J gene TRBJ2-3; the match to TRBD2 covers 10 bases. Unmatched junction bases numbered 4, after V lost 4 bases and J lost 0 bases. The germline V gene encodes CDR1 MNHEY and CDR2 SVGAGI. The CDR3 spans 16 residues. The CDR3 is CASSSTSGVSTDTQYF. CDR3 sequence (DNA): TGTGCCAGCAGTTCCACTAGCGGGGTGAGCACAGATACGCAGTATTTT.

The rearrangement links TRBV10-3 to TRBJ1-2, with 11 bases fitting TRBD1. The CDR3 consists of 13 residues. Trimming cost V 6 bases and J 8 bases; bases outside gene matches: 5. From germline, CDR1 is ENHRY and CDR2 SYGVKD. The CDR3 region has the DNA TGTGCCATCAGCAAGGGACAGGGGGTGGGCTACACCTTC. It encodes CAISKGQGVGYTF.

The chain uses TRBV9 and TRBJ2-1; TRBD2 matches at 10 bases. This CDR3 spans 15 amino acids. V lost 2 bases and J lost 2; bases outside the gene matches: 1. Germline V CDR1 and CDR2: SGDLS, YYNGEE. The CDR3 is CASSVTSGAYNEQFF. The CDR3 nucleotides read TGTGCCAGCAGCGTTACTAGCGGGGCCTACAATGAGCAGTTCTTC.

The chain uses TRBV5-1 and TRBJ2-1; maybe TRBD2 (6 bases). V gave up 4 bases and J gave up 2 bases, with 10 bases separating them. This CDR3 has 14 amino acids. The V gene's germline CDR1 is SGHRS and CDR2 YFSETQ. This chain's CDR3 is CASSHGTAYNEQFF. In nucleotides, the CDR3 is TGCGCCAGCAGCCACGGGACTGCCTACAATGAGCAGTTCTTC.

This rearrangement joins TRBV6-1 to TRBJ1-2, with TRBD1 matching 7 bases. J was trimmed by 7 bases and V by 2 bases; bases with no gene match: 7. CDR1 is MNHNS, CDR2 SASEGT, per germline. The CDR3 sequence is 14 residues long. This CDR3 is CASSEREGARGYTF. The CDR3 region has the DNA TGTGCCAGCAGTGAACGGGAGGGGGCGCGTGGCTACACCTTC.

V usage is TRBV5-4 and J usage is TRBJ2-2, with D possibly TRBD1 on 5 matching bases. CDR3 length: 16 amino acids. Germline V gene data show CDR1 as SGHNT and CDR2 as YYREEE (reference sequence). V was clipped by 2 bases and J by 3 bases, with 14 bases between them. DNA for the CDR3: TGTGCCAGCAGCTTTCAGGGCAGAAGGGACACCGGGGAGCTGTTTTTT. Translation: CASSFQGRRDTGELFF.

The V call is TRBV2, the J call TRBJ1-1; 7 nucleotides line up with TRBD1. Germline lookup yields CDR1 SNHLY and CDR2 FYNNEI. The CDR3 runs 12 residues. With V trimmed by 9 bases and J by 7 bases, 8 bases remained unmatched. The CDR3 DNA sequence: TGTGCCAGTGACAGGGAATCGGATGAAGCTTTCTTT. Amino acid sequence: CASDRESDEAFF.

CDR3 loop: CSVGPDSRANYGYTF. DNA of the CDR3: TGCAGCGTTGGGCCCGACAGCAGGGCTAACTATGGCTACACCTTC. The chain joins TRBV29-1 to TRBJ1-2; D might be TRBD1 (5 bases). The CDR3 has 15 amino acids. Looked up from germline, CDR1 is SQVTM and CDR2 is ANQGSEA. Trimming left V 4 bases short and J 0 bases short, with 15 bases between.

The gene calls are TRBV5-4 and TRBJ1-2, with TRBD1 matching over 8 bases. The CDR3 loop spans 15 amino acids. Germline CDR1 and CDR2: SGHNT and YYREEE (reference sequence). V was pared by 0 bases and J by 3 bases, with 4 bases of the junction left unmatched. CDR3 in amino acids: CASSLGAGGDYGYTF. The CDR3 region has the DNA TGTGCCAGCAGCTTGGGGGCAGGGGGCGACTATGGCTACACCTTC.

The chain links TRBV4-1 to TRBJ2-1; 14 bases are a match to TRBD2. Germline V CDR1 and CDR2: MGHRA, YSYEKL. The CDR3 contains 17 residues. V was clipped by 0 bases and J by 5 bases; unmatched bases: 3. The chain's CDR3 is CASSQETSGRAHNEQFF. The CDR3 DNA sequence: TGCGCCAGCAGCCAAGAGACTAGCGGGAGGGCCCACAATGAGCAGTTCTTC.

The genes are TRBV15 and TRBJ2-5, with D possibly being TRBD1 (6 bases). The germline V and J ends were trimmed by 2 bases and 4 bases, with 17 bases remaining between them. The CDR3 covers 16 residues. Germline lookup yields CDR1 LNHNV and CDR2 YYDKDF (reference sequence). The CDR3 coding sequence is TGTGCCACCAGCAGAAGTCAAGGGGGATTTGTAGAGACCCAGTACTTC. This translates into CATSRSQGGFVETQYF.

The rearrangement links TRBV15 to TRBJ1-1; 7 nucleotides agree with TRBD1. Germline CDR1 LNHNV, CDR2 YYDKDF (reference sequence). The CDR3 covers 16 residues. With V trimmed by 1 base and J by 2 bases, 7 bases remained unmatched. The CDR3 DNA follows: TGTGCCACCAGCAGAGGCTCGAGGGGGCTTAACACTGAAGCTTTCTTT. It specifies CATSRGSRGLNTEAFF.

The chain joins TRBV29-1 to TRBJ1-1; perhaps TRBD1 as D (5 bases). Trimming left V 1 base short and J 0 bases short, with 9 bases between. Germline V gives CDR1 SQVTM, CDR2 ANQGSEA. CDR3 length: 14 amino acids. CDR3 DNA: TGCAGCGTTGAAGGGCTGACAGTGAACACTGAAGCTTTCTTT. This gives the protein CSVEGLTVNTEAFF.

This chain connects TRBV2 to TRBJ1-4; D gene uncertain. CDR1 SNHLY and CDR2 FYNNEI come from the germline V gene. The CDR3 length is 15 residues. V was pared by 2 bases and J by 4 bases, with 11 bases between. CDR3 protein: CASSEMRALNEKLFF. DNA for the CDR3: TGTGCCAGCAGTGAAATGAGGGCCCTTAATGAAAAACTGTTTTTT.

About this clone itself: One junction end does not reproduce the germline sequence, and a read error may be involved. J is TRBJ2-5 and V is TRBV29-1; the match to TRBD1 covers 7 bases. Looked up from germline, CDR1 is SQVTM and CDR2 is ANQGSEA. The CDR3 runs to 13 residues. The CDR3 sequence: CSVEGTEKETQYF. The CDR3 bases are TGCAGCGTAGAAGGGACAGAGAAAGAGACCCAGTACTTC.

The gene calls are TRBV5-4 and TRBJ2-7, with D uncertain. The V gene lost 0 bases and the J gene lost 7 bases, with 5 bases spanning the gap. The length of the CDR3 is 11 residues. Germline CDR1 SGHNT, CDR2 YYREEE (reference sequence). The CDR3 here is CASSLGGEQYV. The CDR3 DNA reads TGTGCCAGCAGCTTGGGAGGAGAGCAGTACGTC.

This chain joins TRBV5-5 and TRBJ1-1; a possible D gene is TRBD1 (5 bases). CDR3 length: 17 residues. Germline CDR1 and CDR2: SGHKS and YYEKEE (reference sequence). The V and J ends lost 2 bases and 7 bases respectively, with 24 bases between them. The CDR3, as DNA: TGTGCCAGCAGCTTCTACGCTACCGGGACTAAGGCTAGTGAAGCTTTCTTT. This translates into CASSFYATGTKASEAFF.

The chain has TRBV6-5 and TRBJ2-3; the D gene is possibly TRBD2 (6 bases). This CDR3 has 13 residues. V lost 8 bases and J 3 bases, leaving 12 bases between the germline ends. CDR1 is MNHEY and CDR2 is SVGAGI in the germline V gene. CDR3 in amino acids: CASAPGLTDTQYF. The CDR3, as DNA: TGTGCCAGCGCTCCGGGACTTACAGATACGCAGTATTTT.

The rearrangement uses TRBV6-5 and TRBJ1-1; D call uncertain. CDR3 length: 15 amino acids. V lost 6 bases, J lost 10 bases, and 24 bases lay in between. Germline lookup yields CDR1 MNHEY and CDR2 SVGAGI. CDR3 nucleotides: TGTGCCAGCAGGACGTCACCAGGTTCGGGCCGGGGAGCTTTCTTT. This gives the protein CASRTSPGSGRGAFF.

In regard to this clone: Other DNA sequences in this specimen translate into the identical CDR3. The chain couples TRBV10-1 to TRBJ1-1, with unresolved D. The CDR3 has 14 residues. Trimming removed 2 bases from V and 2 bases from J, with 9 bases in between. Germline V gene sequence: CDR1 WNHNN, CDR2 SYGVQD (reference sequence). The CDR3 nucleotides are TGCGCCAGCAGTGAGGGCGGTACAAACACTGAAGCTTTCTTT. Translating it yields CASSEGGTNTEAFF.

The V gene is TRBV6-1, the J gene TRBJ2-1; TRBD1 matches at 9 bases. The length of the CDR3 is 15 residues. CDR1 MNHNS and CDR2 SASEGT come from the germline V gene. Trimming took 5 bases from V and 4 from J; bases not matched to a gene: 6. In nucleotides, the CDR3 is TGTGCCAGCAGTCTTTGGGACAGGGTGTACAATGAGCAGTTCTTC. Amino acid sequence: CASSLWDRVYNEQFF.

The J gene is TRBJ2-5, the V gene TRBV10-1; 9 positions agree with TRBD1. The CDR3 extends over 15 amino acids. Germline CDR1 is WNHNN and CDR2 is SYGVQD (reference sequence). With 0 bases clipped from V and 5 bases from J, the junction kept 4 bases outside the gene matches. In DNA, the CDR3 is TGCGCCAGCAGTGAGTCAGGGACAGGGATCGAGACCCAGTACTTC. This encodes CASSESGTGIETQYF.